The T cell receptor (beta chain) under discussion was sequenced for a study of cytotoxic CD8 clonotypes in ibrutinib-treated CLL (dated by TCRdb to the early 2020s). Describing the broader study: In this cohort, around 14 patients were treatment-naive and about a dozen were relapsed/refractory, while under 18 had unmutated IGHV. Partial responses were observed in about 25 patients and complete responses in 2; after a median follow-up of around 68 months, remission was maintained in around 14 patients and progression was observed in approximately 12. The response samples were drawn at a median of 12 months into treatment, with a range of roughly 6 to 40 months. An average of 255,043 productive templates and 94,082 productive rearrangements was obtained per sample. Of the roughly 90 people in the trial, roughly 27 had longitudinal samples available. Cryopreserved peripheral blood mononuclear cells were collected at three points: before therapy, at response, and at either sustained remission or disease progression. Every remission and progressive disease sample was obtained while ibrutinib was still being received by the patients. Here is what the overall study found, with its caveats: Sustained-remission and progressing patients did not have matched sampling times, and lymph node repertoires were not examined. An increase in clonality was observed at ibrutinib response, with clonality remaining stable during sustained remission and falling back toward baseline at progression. Baseline clonality exceeded that of age-matched healthy donors and correlated strongly with circulating CD8+ T-cell counts. Public clonotypes were rare and either shrank or stayed stable during treatment, and the rise in clonality at ibrutinib response reflected expansion of private clonotypes.

On a MiSeq, deep resolution sequencing aimed for a depth between 1 in 1 million and 1 in 200,000 T cells, with each clonotype covered approximately 10x on average. TCR beta libraries were generated with the immunoSEQ hsTCRB Kit. Processing in the source paper ran as follows. ImmunoSEQ Data Assistant and ImmunoSEQ Analyzer were used for data analysis, and V, D and J genes were assigned according to IMGT definitions. Clonality, with values ranging from 0 to 1, was calculated as one minus the normalized Shannon entropy of productive rearrangement frequencies. Only overrepresented clonotypes making up at least 0.05% of each patient's repertoire were included in the public clonotype analysis. Around 12 age-matched healthy donor repertoires from immuneACCESS were used as controls for clonality. This immuneACCESS table, as held by TCRdb, lists in-frame sequences with V and J called but not all clones. Of the missing ones, under half trace to an unresolved V gene in checked studies; the others have no known cause. That table is the source of V, J and clone size, and D and trimming were worked out from the DNA. The sample has some 150,000 clones on record, around 80% of them singletons. Approximately 7.6% of the sample is in the top ten clones.

For TCR beta library preparation, roughly 2.2 micrograms of genomic DNA were isolated from cryopreserved PBMCs. High-throughput TCR beta sequencing was performed on longitudinal blood samples from CLL patients receiving ibrutinib monotherapy. The patients were enrolled in a single-center, open-label phase 2 trial of ibrutinib monotherapy. This clone was detected once. No cognate antigen has been identified for it. No base quality values were provided; no much bigger clone lies one nucleotide off. The CDR3 contains 14 residues, cysteine and phenylalanine counted. Only CDR3 DNA is held: 42 bases, read in frame from base 1. Relative to germline, V is 0 bases shorter and J is 8 bases shorter, with 13 bases between their ends. Per the germline V gene, SGHRS is the CDR1 and YFSETQ is the CDR2.

The sequence was collected from a human donor with chronic lymphocytic leukemia. The material sequenced was PBMCs, taken after 36 months of ibrutinib treatment. The rearranged segments are TRBV5-1 and TRBJ2-3, and possibly TRBD2, on 6 matching bases. Here is the DNA: TGCGCCAGCAGCTTGGTGCCGGGAGTCACTACGCAGTATTTT. The resulting protein is CASSLVPGVTTQYF.